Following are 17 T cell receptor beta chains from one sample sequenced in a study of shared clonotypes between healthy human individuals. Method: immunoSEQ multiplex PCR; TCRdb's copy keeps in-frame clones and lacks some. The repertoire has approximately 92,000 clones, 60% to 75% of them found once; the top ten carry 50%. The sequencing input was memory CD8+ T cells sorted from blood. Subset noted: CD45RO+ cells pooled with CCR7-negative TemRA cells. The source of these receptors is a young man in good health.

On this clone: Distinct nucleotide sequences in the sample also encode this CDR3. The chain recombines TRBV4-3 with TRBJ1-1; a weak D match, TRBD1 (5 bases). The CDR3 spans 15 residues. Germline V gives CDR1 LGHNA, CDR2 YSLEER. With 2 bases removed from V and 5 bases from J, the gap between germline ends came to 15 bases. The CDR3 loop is CASSQPEAGITEAFF. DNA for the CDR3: TGCGCCAGCAGCCAACCGGAGGCAGGGATTACTGAAGCTTTCTTT.

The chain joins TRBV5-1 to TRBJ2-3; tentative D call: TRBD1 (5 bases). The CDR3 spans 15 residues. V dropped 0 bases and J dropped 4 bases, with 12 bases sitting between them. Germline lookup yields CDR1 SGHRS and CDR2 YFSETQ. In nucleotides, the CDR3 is TGCGCCAGCAGCTTGGAGCTTCAGGGCGCAGATACGCAGTATTTT. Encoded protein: CASSLELQGADTQYF.

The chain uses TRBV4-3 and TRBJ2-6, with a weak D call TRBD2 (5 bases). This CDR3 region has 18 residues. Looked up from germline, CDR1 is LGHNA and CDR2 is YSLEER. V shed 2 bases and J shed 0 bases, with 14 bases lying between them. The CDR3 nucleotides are TGCGCCAGCAGCCAAAGGACGGAGGCAAACTCTGGGGCCAACGTCCTGACTTTC. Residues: CASSQRTEANSGANVLTF.

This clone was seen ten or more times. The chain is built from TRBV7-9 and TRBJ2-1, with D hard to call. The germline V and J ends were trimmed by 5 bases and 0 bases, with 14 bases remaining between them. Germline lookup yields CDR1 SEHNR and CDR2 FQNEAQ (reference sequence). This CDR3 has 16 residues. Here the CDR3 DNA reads TGTGCCAGCAGCCTATTAGAGGCGGCCTCCTACAATGAGCAGTTCTTC. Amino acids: CASSLLEAASYNEQFF.

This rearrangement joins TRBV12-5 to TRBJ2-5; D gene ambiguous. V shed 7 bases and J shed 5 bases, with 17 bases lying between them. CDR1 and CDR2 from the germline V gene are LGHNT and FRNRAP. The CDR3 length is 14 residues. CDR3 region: CASALWALRETQYF. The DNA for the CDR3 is TGTGCTAGTGCCCTTTGGGCTCTACGGGAGACCCAGTACTTC. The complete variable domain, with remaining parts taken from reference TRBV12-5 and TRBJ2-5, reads DARVTQTPRHKVTEMGQEVTMRCQPILGHNTVFWYRQTMMQGLELLAYFRNRAPLDDSGMPKDRFSAEMPDATLATLKIQPSEPRDSAVYFCASALWALRETQYFGPGTRLLVL.

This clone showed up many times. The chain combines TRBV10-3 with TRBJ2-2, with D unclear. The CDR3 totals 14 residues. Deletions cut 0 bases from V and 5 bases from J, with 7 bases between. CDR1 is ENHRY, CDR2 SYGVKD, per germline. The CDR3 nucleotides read TGTGCCATCAGTGAGTCGTTCCGGACCGGGGAGCTGTTTTTT. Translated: CAISESFRTGELFF.

Written as DNA, the CDR3 is TGCACCGGTAGTCAGGGGACAGATACGCAGTATTTT. Its protein product is CTGSQGTDTQYF. The genes are TRBV29-1 and TRBJ2-3, with D maybe TRBD1 (6 bases). The CDR3 is 12 amino acids. CDR1 is SQVTM and CDR2 is ANQGSEA in the germline V gene.

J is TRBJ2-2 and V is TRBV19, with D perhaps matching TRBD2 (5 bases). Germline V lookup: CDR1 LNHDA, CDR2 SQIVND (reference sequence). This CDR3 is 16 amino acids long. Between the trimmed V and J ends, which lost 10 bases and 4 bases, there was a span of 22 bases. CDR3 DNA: TGTGCCACCAACGGACCGGGAACGGAACCCACCGGGGAGCTGTTTTTT. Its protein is CATNGPGTEPTGELFF.

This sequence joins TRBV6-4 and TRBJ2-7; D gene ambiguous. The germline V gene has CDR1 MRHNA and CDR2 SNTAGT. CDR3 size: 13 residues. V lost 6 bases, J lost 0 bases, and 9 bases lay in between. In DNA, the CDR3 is TGTGCCAGCAGCTCCGTCGGCTCCTACGAGCAGTACTTC. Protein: CASSSVGSYEQYF.

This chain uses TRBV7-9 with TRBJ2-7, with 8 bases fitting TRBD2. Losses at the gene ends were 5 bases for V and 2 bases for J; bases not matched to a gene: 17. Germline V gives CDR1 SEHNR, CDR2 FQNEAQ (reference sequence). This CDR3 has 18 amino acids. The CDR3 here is CASSKLPPGGGLAYEQYF. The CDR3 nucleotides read TGTGCCAGCAGCAAACTCCCCCCTGGCGGGGGGCTCGCCTACGAGCAGTACTTC.

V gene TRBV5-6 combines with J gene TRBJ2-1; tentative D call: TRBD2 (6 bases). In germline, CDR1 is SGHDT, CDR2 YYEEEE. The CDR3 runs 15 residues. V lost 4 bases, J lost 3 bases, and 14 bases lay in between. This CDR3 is CASSTGLKDYNEQFF. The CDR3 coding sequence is TGTGCCAGCAGCACGGGACTGAAAGACTACAATGAGCAGTTCTTC.

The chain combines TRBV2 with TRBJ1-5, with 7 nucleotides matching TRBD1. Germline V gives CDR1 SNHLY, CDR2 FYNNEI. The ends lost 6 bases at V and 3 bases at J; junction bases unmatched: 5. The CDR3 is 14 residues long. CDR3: CASSETGPNQPQHF. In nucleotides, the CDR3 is TGTGCCAGCAGCGAGACAGGGCCCAATCAGCCCCAGCATTTT. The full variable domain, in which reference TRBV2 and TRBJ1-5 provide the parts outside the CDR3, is EPEVTQTPSHQVTQMGQEVILRCVPISNHLYFYWYRQILGQKVEFLVSFYNNEISEKSEIFDDQFSVERPDGSNFTLKIRSTKLEDSAMYFCASSETGPNQPQHFGDGTRLSIL.

In nucleotides, the CDR3 is TGTGCCAGCAGTTATACCGGGCCCCATCAGCCCCAGCATTTT. Translating gives CASSYTGPHQPQHF. This sequence joins TRBV6-5 and TRBJ1-5, with unresolved D. The V end lost 3 bases, the J end lost 5 bases, and 11 bases lay between the germline ends. The CDR3 loop spans 14 amino acids. The germline gives CDR1 MNHEY, CDR2 SVGAGI.

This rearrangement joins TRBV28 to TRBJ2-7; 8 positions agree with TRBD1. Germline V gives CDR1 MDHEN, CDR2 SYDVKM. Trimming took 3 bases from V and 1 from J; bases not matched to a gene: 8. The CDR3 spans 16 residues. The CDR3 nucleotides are TGTGCCAGCAGTTTTTCCCGACAGGGGAATTCCTACGAGCAGTACTTC. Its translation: CASSFSRQGNSYEQYF.

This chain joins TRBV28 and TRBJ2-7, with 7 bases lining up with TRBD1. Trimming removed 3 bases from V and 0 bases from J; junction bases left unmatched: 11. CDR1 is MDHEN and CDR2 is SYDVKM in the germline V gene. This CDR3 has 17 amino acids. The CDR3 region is CASSFPPDRASSYEQYF. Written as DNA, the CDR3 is TGTGCCAGCAGTTTTCCCCCCGACAGGGCGAGCTCCTACGAGCAGTACTTC.

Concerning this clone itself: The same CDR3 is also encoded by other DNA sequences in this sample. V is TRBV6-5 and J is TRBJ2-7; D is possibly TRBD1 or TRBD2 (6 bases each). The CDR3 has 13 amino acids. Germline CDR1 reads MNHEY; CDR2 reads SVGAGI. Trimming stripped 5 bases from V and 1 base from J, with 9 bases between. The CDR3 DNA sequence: TGTGCCAGCAGTCGAGGGGGGTCCTACGAGCAGTACTTC. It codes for CASSRGGSYEQYF.

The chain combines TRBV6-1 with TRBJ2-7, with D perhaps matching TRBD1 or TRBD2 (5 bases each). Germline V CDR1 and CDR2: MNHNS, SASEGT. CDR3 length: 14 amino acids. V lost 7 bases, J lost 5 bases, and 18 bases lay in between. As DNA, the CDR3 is TGTGCCAGCACGGGGACGGTGGGATCTCACGAGCAGTACTTC. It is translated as CASTGTVGSHEQYF.